These 19 T cell receptor beta chains came from one sample sequenced in a study of cytomegalovirus exposure and HLA in healthy donors. PCR used 60 Vbeta primers and 13 Jbeta primers. The repertoire was sequenced with immunoSEQ multiplex PCR; TCRdb's copy has only in-frame clones and lacks some. The repertoire table contains about 39,000 clones. The sample was PBMCs. The receptors were gathered from a woman between 25 and 40 years old in good health and CMV-seropositive.

The chain couples TRBV29-1 to TRBJ2-1; 8 nucleotides agree with TRBD2. This CDR3 contains 15 residues. Germline values: CDR1 SQVTM, CDR2 ANQGSEA. The trim removed 0 bases at V and 8 bases at J, leaving 9 bases unmatched. This chain's CDR3 is CSVEDPGGAFYEQFF. As DNA, the CDR3 is TGCAGCGTTGAAGATCCCGGGGGGGCATTTTATGAGCAGTTCTTC.

The chain carries TRBV5-1 and TRBJ2-3; tentative D call: TRBD2 (5 bases). Germline V gene lookup returns CDR1 SGHRS and CDR2 YFSETQ. Between the trimmed V and J ends, which lost 6 bases and 0 bases, there was a span of 14 bases. CDR3 length: 15 residues. The CDR3 DNA reads TGCGCCAGCAATGGAGCTAGCTCTAGCACAGATACGCAGTATTTT. It specifies CASNGASSSTDTQYF.

This rearrangement joins TRBV4-2 to TRBJ1-5; D ambiguous. The CDR3 covers 16 residues. From germline, CDR1 is LGHNA and CDR2 YNFKEQ. V was pared by 0 bases and J by 5 bases, with 14 bases between. CDR3: CASSQEGWREDQPQHF. The CDR3 DNA follows: TGTGCCAGCAGCCAAGAAGGTTGGAGGGAGGATCAGCCCCAGCATTTT.

V and J are TRBV5-1 and TRBJ2-3; TRBD2 is a possible D gene (7 bases). From germline, CDR1 is SGHRS and CDR2 YFSETQ. The CDR3 is 15 amino acids. V gave up 2 bases and J gave up 1 base, with 11 bases separating them. CDR3 sequence reads: CASSFRGAGTDTQYF. Here the CDR3 DNA reads TGCGCCAGCAGCTTTCGGGGGGCAGGCACAGATACGCAGTATTTT.

The V call is TRBV4-2, the J call TRBJ1-1; no clear D. This CDR3 has 12 residues. The germline CDR1 and CDR2 sequences are LGHNA and YNFKEQ. Trimming shortened V by 4 bases and J by 8 bases, and 11 bases separated the two germline ends. CDR3 region: CASSPTIGEAFF. For the CDR3, the DNA is TGTGCCAGCAGCCCCACAATCGGGGAAGCTTTCTTT.

V is TRBV11-2 and J is TRBJ1-1; D call uncertain. The CDR3 runs 13 residues. Germline V lookup: CDR1 SGHAT, CDR2 FQNNGV. Trimming removed 1 base at V and 0 bases at J, with 3 bases between. CDR3 DNA sequence: TGTGCCAGCAGCTTAGCAATGAACACTGAAGCTTTCTTT. This encodes CASSLAMNTEAFF.

CDR3 DNA sequence: TGTGCCATACAAAGCGGGGGGAACACCGGGGAGCTGTTTTTT. Translated, it gives CAIQSGGNTGELFF. The V gene is TRBV2, the J gene TRBJ2-2; 8 bases agree with TRBD2. The V and J ends lost 10 bases and 1 base, in that order; junction bases with no gene match: 5. The germline V gene encodes CDR1 SNHLY and CDR2 FYNNEI. CDR3 length: 14 amino acids.

Here the CDR3 reads CASSMTGSSDEQYF. CDR3 nucleotides: TGCGCCAGCAGCATGACAGGGTCCTCGGACGAGCAGTACTTC. This chain joins TRBV5-1 and TRBJ2-7, with 7 nucleotides matching TRBD1. The CDR3 runs 14 residues. The V gene end was trimmed by 4 bases and the J gene end by 5 bases; junction bases not matched to a gene: 9. Germline CDR1 and CDR2: SGHRS and YFSETQ.

The chain has TRBV10-3 and TRBJ2-3; D is unresolved. The CDR3 totals 13 residues. Germline V CDR1 and CDR2: ENHRY, SYGVKD. Trimming took off 2 bases at V and 6 bases at J, with 9 bases between the two ends. CDR3 sequence: CAISERSLDTQYF. The CDR3 nucleotides are TGTGCCATCAGTGAGCGTAGCTTGGATACGCAGTATTTT.

This chain uses TRBV30 with TRBJ1-3, with D hard to call. Between the trimmed V and J ends, which lost 2 bases and 0 bases, there was a span of 5 bases. This CDR3 contains 13 residues. CDR1 and CDR2 (germline): GTSNPN, SVGIG (reference sequence). The CDR3 region is CAWSLSSGNTIYF. CDR3 coding DNA: TGTGCCTGGAGTCTAAGCTCTGGAAACACCATATATTTT.

This chain uses TRBV6-1 with TRBJ1-2, with D possibly being TRBD1 (5 bases). The CDR3 loop spans 14 amino acids. V was cut by 3 bases and J by 0 bases, with 8 bases left in between. Germline loops: CDR1 MNHNS, CDR2 SASEGT. DNA of the CDR3: TGTGCCAGCAGTGACAGGGTTACTAACTATGGCTACACCTTC. Amino acids: CASSDRVTNYGYTF.

The rearrangement uses TRBV27 and TRBJ2-7; 8 bases map to TRBD2. CDR3 size: 15 residues. The J segment lost 4 bases and the V segment lost 5 bases, leaving 10 bases of the junction unmatched. Per the germline V gene, CDR1 is MNHEY and CDR2 is SMNVEV (reference sequence). As DNA, the CDR3 is TGTGCCAGCAGTCCCCGGTTAGCGGGGTATTACGAGCAGTACTTC. Residues: CASSPRLAGYYEQYF.

J is TRBJ2-3 and V is TRBV29-1; 16 nucleotides line up with TRBD2. Germline CDR1 SQVTM, CDR2 ANQGSEA. V shed 7 bases, J shed 4 bases, and the junction held 5 bases outside the gene matches. The CDR3 has 15 residues. CDR3 loop: CSALGLAGGSDTQYF. The CDR3, as DNA: TGCAGCGCCCTGGGACTAGCGGGGGGGTCAGATACGCAGTATTTT.

V is TRBV2 and J is TRBJ1-3; D is ambiguous. This CDR3 has 14 residues. V lost 2 bases to trimming and J lost 0 bases, with 5 bases between them. CDR1 is SNHLY and CDR2 is FYNNEI in the germline V gene. The CDR3 bases are TGTGCCAGCAGTGAAAATCTCTCTGGAAACACCATATATTTT. It translates to CASSENLSGNTIYF.

This chain joins TRBV4-2 and TRBJ2-5; weak D call: TRBD1 (6 bases). The CDR3 is 14 amino acids. Germline V lookup: CDR1 LGHNA, CDR2 YNFKEQ. The ends were cut back, 4 bases at V and 5 bases at J, with 14 bases in the middle. CDR3 protein: CASSLGGVRETQYF. The CDR3 nucleotides read TGTGCCAGCAGCCTAGGGGGTGTGAGGGAGACCCAGTACTTC.

The chain employs TRBV19 and TRBJ1-1; weak D call: TRBD1 (5 bases). The germline V gene encodes CDR1 LNHDA and CDR2 SQIVND (reference sequence). The CDR3 loop spans 12 amino acids. Trimming removed 8 bases at V and 4 bases at J, with 11 bases between. The DNA for the CDR3 is TGTGCCAGTGGGGCCCGAGTCACTGAAGCTTTCTTT. Encoded protein: CASGARVTEAFF.

The chain is built from TRBV29-1 and TRBJ1-1; tentatively, D is TRBD1 (6 bases). The CDR3 consists of 15 residues. In germline, CDR1 is SQVTM, CDR2 ANQGSEA. Between the trimmed V and J ends, which lost 4 bases and 2 bases, there was a span of 17 bases. For the CDR3, the DNA is TGCAGCGTTGGGCAGGGGAAGGGGAGTAACACTGAAGCTTTCTTT. As protein: CSVGQGKGSNTEAFF.

V gene TRBV30 combines with J gene TRBJ2-3; the match to TRBD2 covers 11 bases. Germline CDR1 and CDR2: GTSNPN and SVGIG (reference sequence). The CDR3 consists of 17 residues. V gave up 2 bases and J gave up 0 bases; unmatched junction bases: 7. CDR3 amino acids: CAWSRLAGGYSTDTQYF. CDR3 coding DNA: TGTGCCTGGAGTCGGCTAGCGGGGGGCTACAGCACAGATACGCAGTATTTT.

The chain employs TRBV29-1 and TRBJ2-2, with no clear D. This CDR3 has 11 amino acids. The V end lost 5 bases, the J end lost 3 bases, and 4 bases lay between the germline ends. Germline CDR1 and CDR2: SQVTM and ANQGSEA. The CDR3 nucleotides are TGCAGCGTTTCTCACACCGGGGAGCTGTTTTTT. Amino acid sequence: CSVSHTGELFF.